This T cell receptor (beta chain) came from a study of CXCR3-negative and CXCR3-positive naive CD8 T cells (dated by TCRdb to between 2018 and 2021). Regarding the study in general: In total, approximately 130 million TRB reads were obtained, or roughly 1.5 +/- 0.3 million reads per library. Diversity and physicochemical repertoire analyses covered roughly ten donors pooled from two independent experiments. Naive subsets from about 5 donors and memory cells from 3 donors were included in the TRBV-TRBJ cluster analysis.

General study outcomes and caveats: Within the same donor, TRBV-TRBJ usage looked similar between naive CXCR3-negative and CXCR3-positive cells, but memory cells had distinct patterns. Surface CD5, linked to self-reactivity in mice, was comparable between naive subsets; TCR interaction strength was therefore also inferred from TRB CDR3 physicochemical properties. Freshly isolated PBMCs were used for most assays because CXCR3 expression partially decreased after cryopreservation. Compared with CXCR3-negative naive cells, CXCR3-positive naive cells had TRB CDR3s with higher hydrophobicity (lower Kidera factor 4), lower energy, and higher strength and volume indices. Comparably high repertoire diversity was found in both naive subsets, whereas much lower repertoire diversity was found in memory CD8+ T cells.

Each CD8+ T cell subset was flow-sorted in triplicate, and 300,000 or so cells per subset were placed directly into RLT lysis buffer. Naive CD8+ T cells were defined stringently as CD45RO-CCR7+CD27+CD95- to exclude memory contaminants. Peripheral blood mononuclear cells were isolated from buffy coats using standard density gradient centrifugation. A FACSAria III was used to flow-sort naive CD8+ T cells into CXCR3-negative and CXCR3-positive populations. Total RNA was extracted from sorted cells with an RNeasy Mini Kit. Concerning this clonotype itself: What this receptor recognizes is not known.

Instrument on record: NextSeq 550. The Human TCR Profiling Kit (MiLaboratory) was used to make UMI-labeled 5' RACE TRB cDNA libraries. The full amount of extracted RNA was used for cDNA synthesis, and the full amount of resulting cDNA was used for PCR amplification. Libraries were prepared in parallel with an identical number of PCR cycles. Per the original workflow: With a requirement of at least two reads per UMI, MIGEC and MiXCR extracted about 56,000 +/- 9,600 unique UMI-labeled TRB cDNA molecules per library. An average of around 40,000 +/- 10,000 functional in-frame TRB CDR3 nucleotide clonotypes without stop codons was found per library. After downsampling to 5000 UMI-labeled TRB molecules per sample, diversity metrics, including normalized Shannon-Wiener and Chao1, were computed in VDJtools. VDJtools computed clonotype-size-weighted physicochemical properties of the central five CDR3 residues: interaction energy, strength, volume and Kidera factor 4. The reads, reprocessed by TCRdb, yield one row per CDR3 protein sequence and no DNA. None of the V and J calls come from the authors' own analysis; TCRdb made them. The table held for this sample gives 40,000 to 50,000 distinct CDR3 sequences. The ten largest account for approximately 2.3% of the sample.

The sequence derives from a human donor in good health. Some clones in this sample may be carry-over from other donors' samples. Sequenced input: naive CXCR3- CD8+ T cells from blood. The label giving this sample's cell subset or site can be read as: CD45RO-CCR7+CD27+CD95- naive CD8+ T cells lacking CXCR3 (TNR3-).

The CDR3 reads as follows: CATSVRVVGEGSGEPFF. The chain employs TRBV15 and TRBJ2-2; TCRdb gives TRBD2 as the D gene, but with no DNA this cannot be confirmed. The germline V gene (reference sequence) specifies LNHNV as CDR1 and YYDKDF as CDR2. The CDR3 contains 17 residues, cysteine and phenylalanine counted. The DNA is not on file. The reference TRBV15 and TRBJ2-2 proteins fill in what lies around the CDR3, so the full variable domain reads DAMVIQNPRYQVTQFGKPVTLSCSQTLNHNVMYWYQQKSSQAPKLLFHYYDKDFNNEADTPDNFQSRRPNTSFCFLDIRSPGLGDTAMYLCATSVRVVGEGSGEPFFGEGSRLTVL.